The T cell receptor (beta chain) under discussion was sequenced for a study of blood T cell repertoires in COVID-19. Sequencing was performed with immunoSEQ multiplex PCR; in TCRdb, only in-frame clones are kept and a portion is missing. Among 300,000 to 350,000 clones listed, about 90% were seen once. V dropped 0 bases and J dropped 5 bases, with 6 bases sitting between them. Germline V gives CDR1 SGDLS, CDR2 YYNGEE. The CDR3 consists of 13 residues. The specimen sequenced was peripheral blood. The sequence was obtained from a woman between 18 and 29 years old who had recovered from COVID-19. V usage is TRBV9 and J usage is TRBJ2-1; D is ambiguous. In DNA form, the CDR3 reads TGTGCCAGCAGCGTAGGCGTAGACAATGAGCAGTTCTTC. Translation: CASSVGVDNEQFF.